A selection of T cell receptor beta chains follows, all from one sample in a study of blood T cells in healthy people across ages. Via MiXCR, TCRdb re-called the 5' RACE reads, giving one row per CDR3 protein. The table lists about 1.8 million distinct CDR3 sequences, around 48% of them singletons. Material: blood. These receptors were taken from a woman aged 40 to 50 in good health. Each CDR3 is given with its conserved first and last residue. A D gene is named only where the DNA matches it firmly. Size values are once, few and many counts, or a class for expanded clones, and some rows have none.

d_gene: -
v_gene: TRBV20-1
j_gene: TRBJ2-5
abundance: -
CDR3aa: CSARDRRGPETQYF
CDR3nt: TGCAGTGCTAGAGATCGGCGGGGGCCAGAGACCCAGTACTTC

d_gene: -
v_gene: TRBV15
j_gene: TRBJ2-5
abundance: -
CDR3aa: CATSRDRVLETQYF
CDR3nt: TGTGCCACCAGCAGAGACAGGGTTTTAGAGACCCAGTACTTC

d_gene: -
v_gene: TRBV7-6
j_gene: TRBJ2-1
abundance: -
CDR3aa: CASSSQGLRGEGTYSEQFF
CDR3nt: TGTGCCAGCAGCTCACAAGGCCTCAGGGGCGAGGGCACTTATTCTGAGCAGTTCTTC

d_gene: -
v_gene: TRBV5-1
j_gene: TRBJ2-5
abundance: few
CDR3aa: CASSLMEAQETQYF
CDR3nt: TGCGCCAGCAGCTTGATGGAGGCCCAAGAGACCCAGTACTTC

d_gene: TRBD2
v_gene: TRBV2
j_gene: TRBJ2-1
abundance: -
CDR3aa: CASSRLAGGLGNEQFF
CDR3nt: TGTGCCAGCAGCAGACTTGCGGGGGGGCTTGGCAATGAGCAGTTCTTC

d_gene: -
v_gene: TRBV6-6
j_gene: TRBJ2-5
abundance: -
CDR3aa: CASRLRGAFQETQYF
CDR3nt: TGTGCCAGCAGACTAAGGGGGGCTTTCCAAGAGACCCAGTACTTC

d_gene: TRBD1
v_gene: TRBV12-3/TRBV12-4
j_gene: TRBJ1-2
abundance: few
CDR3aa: CASSLRGQGVGYGYTF
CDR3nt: TGTGCCAGCAGCCTACGGGGACAGGGCGTGGGCTATGGCTACACCTTC

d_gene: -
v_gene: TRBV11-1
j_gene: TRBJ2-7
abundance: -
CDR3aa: CASSLGRESSYEQYF
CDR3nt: TGTGCCAGCAGCTTAGGACGGGAGAGCTCCTACGAGCAGTACTTC

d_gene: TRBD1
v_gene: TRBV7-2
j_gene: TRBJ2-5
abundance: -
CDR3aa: CASSTGQGRGTQYF
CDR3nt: TGTGCCAGCAGCACCGGACAGGGACGGGGGACCCAGTACTTC

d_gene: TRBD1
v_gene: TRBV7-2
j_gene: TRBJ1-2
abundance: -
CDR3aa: CASSSVPGQGNYGYTF
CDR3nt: TGTGCCAGCAGCTCCGTCCCGGGACAGGGGAACTATGGCTACACCTTC

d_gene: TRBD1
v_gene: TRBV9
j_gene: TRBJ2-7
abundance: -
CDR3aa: CASSVGTGIVSYEQYF
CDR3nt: TGTGCCAGCAGCGTAGGGACAGGGATTGTCTCCTACGAGCAGTACTTC

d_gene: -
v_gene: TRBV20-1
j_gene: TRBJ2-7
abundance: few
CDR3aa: CSARVDGTYEQYF
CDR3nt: TGCAGTGCTAGAGTCGACGGAACCTACGAGCAGTACTTC

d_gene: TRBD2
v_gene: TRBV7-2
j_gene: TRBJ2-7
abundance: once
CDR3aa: CASSLYGGGAYEQYF
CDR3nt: TGTGCCAGCAGCTTATATGGGGGAGGGGCCTACGAGCAGTACTTC

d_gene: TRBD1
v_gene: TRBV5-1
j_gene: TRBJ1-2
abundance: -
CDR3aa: CASSLRGQGHGYTF
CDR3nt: TGCGCCAGCAGCTTGAGGGGACAGGGACATGGCTACACCTTC

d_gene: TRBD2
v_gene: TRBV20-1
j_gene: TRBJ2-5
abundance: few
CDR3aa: CSAHGLAGGSQYF
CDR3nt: TGCAGTGCCCATGGACTAGCGGGGGGTAGTCAGTACTTC

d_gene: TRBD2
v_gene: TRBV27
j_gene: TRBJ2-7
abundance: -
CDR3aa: CASSLTGTRVYEQYF
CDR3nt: TGTGCCAGCAGTTTGACCGGGACTAGGGTGTACGAGCAGTACTTC

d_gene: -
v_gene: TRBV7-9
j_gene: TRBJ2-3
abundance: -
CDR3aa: CASSSIEGTDTQYF
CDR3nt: TGTGCCAGCAGTAGCATTGAAGGGACAGATACGCAGTATTTT

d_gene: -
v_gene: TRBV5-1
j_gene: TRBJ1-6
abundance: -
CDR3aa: CASSLASGRNTINSPLHF
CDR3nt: TGCGCCAGCAGCTTGGCCTCCGGACGGAACACCATTAATTCACCCCTCCACTTT

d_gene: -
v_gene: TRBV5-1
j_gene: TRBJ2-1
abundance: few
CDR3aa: CASSLKGQGGFF
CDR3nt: TGCGCCAGCAGCTTAAAGGGCCAGGGGGGGTTCTTC

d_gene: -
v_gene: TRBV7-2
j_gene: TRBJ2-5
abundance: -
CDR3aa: CASSFSGETQETQYF
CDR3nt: TGTGCCAGCAGCTTCTCGGGGGAGACTCAAGAGACCCAGTACTTC

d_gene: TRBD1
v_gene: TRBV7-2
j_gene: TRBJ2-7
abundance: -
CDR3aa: CASSKRDRREQYF
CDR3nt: TGTGCCAGCAGCAAAAGGGACAGGAGGGAGCAGTACTTC

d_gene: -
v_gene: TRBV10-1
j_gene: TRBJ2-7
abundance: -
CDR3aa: CASSESGHHEQYF
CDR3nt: TGCGCCAGCAGTGAGTCAGGCCACCACGAGCAGTACTTC

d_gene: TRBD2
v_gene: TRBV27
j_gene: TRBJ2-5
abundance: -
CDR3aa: CASRLSGGSVRQYF
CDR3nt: TGTGCCAGCAGACTTAGCGGGGGGTCTGTTAGGCAGTACTTC

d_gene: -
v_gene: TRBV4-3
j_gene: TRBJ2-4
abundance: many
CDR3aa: CASSQEGGIQYF
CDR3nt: TGCGCCAGCAGCCAAGAAGGGGGCATTCAGTACTTC

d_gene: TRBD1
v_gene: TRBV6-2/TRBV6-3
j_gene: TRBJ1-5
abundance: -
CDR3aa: CASRPLQGAGQPQHF
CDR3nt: TGTGCCAGCAGGCCACTCCAGGGGGCAGGGCAGCCCCAGCATTTT

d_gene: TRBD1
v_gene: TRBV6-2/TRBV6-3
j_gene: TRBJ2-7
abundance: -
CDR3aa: CASRAGGVGYEQYF
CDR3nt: TGTGCCAGCAGAGCAGGGGGCGTCGGGTACGAGCAGTACTTC